Listed here are 20 T cell receptor beta chains from one sample, sequenced in a study of blood T cell repertoires in COVID-19. Clones were read by immunoSEQ multiplex PCR, and TCRdb kept only the in-frame ones, dropping some. The table shows a few hundred thousand clones, with around 89% occurring only once. Material for sequencing was PBMCs or T cells enriched from blood (not recorded which). These receptors all stem from a woman aged 40 to 50 with acute COVID-19.

The rearrangement uses TRBV24-1 and TRBJ1-2, with 8 bases matching TRBD1. Germline CDR1 KGHDR, CDR2 SFDVKD. V lost 1 base and J lost 6; bases outside the gene matches: 6. The CDR3 is made up of 15 amino acids. The CDR3 protein is CATSDFTGGSDGYTF. Written as DNA, the CDR3 is TGTGCCACCAGTGATTTTACAGGGGGATCCGATGGCTACACCTTC.

This clone was recorded only once. This chain uses TRBV9 with TRBJ2-5; D unresolved. Per the germline V gene, CDR1 is SGDLS and CDR2 is YYNGEE. The CDR3 is made up of 14 amino acids. Trimming stripped 0 bases from V and 2 bases from J, with 8 bases between. The CDR3 loop is CASSVDGSQETQYF. The DNA of the CDR3 is TGTGCCAGCAGCGTAGATGGCAGTCAAGAGACCCAGTACTTC. Drawing the rest from reference TRBV9 and TRBJ2-5, the complete variable domain is DSGVTQTPKHLITATGQRVTLRCSPRSGDLSVYWYQQSLDQGLQFLIQYYNGEERAKGNILERFSAQQFPDLHSELNLSSLELGDSALYFCASSVDGSQETQYFGPGTRLLVL.

The chain uses TRBV11-2 and TRBJ1-4, with 7 bases lining up with TRBD1. Germline CDR1 and CDR2: SGHAT and FQNNGV. CDR3 length: 17 residues. V was clipped by 9 bases and J by 0 bases; unmatched bases: 13. The CDR3 is CARDEGQRVATNEKLFF. The CDR3 region has the DNA TGTGCCAGAGACGAGGGACAGAGGGTTGCAACTAATGAAAAACTGTTTTTT.

The V call is TRBV27, the J call TRBJ1-1; 9 bases fit TRBD1. J was trimmed by 1 base and V by 4 bases; bases with no gene match: 10. The CDR3 extends over 17 amino acids. Germline CDR1 MNHEY, CDR2 SMNVEV (reference sequence). The CDR3 protein is CASSSTGGARRNTEAFF. Written as DNA, the CDR3 is TGTGCCAGCAGTTCCACAGGGGGCGCTCGGAGGAACACTGAAGCTTTCTTT.

The count of this clone is one. The V and J genes are TRBV28 and TRBJ2-7; the match to TRBD1 covers 7 bases. Losses at the gene ends were 5 bases for V and 2 bases for J; bases not matched to a gene: 3. Germline values: CDR1 MDHEN, CDR2 SYDVKM. The CDR3 runs to 13 residues. In nucleotides, the CDR3 is TGTGCCAGCAGTAAGGGGGCGGCCTACGAGCAGTACGTC. This codes for CASSKGAAYEQYV.

This chain uses TRBV9 with TRBJ2-1; 8 bases are a match to TRBD2. Per the germline V gene, CDR1 is SGDLS and CDR2 is YYNGEE. With 0 bases clipped from V and 9 bases from J, the junction kept 14 bases outside the gene matches. This CDR3 has 17 residues. CDR3 in DNA: TGTGCCAGCAGCGTAGCTCCCGGGAGGGCCAGTGGTGGTGAGCAGTTCTTC. Protein product: CASSVAPGRASGGEQFF.

This rearrangement joins TRBV24-1 to TRBJ2-7, with a possible D match to TRBD2 (6 bases). Trimming took 10 bases from V and 7 from J, leaving 13 bases between them. This CDR3 region has 11 residues. Germline V gene sequence: CDR1 KGHDR, CDR2 SFDVKD. Here the CDR3 DNA reads TGTGCCACAGGGGAGGTCCGGGAGCAGTACGTC. Encoded protein: CATGEVREQYV.

The chain joins TRBV3-1 (or the pseudogene TRBV3-2) to TRBJ1-5; TRBD1 matches 7 bases. Germline CDR1 LGHDT, CDR2 YNNKEL (reference sequence). The CDR3 extends over 17 amino acids. The J segment lost 0 bases and the V segment lost 1 base, leaving 6 bases of the junction unmatched. CDR3 bases: TGTGCCAGCAGCCAAGCCGGGACAGTCAATAGCAATCAGCCCCAGCATTTT. Amino acid sequence: CASSQAGTVNSNQPQHF.

This rearrangement joins TRBV5-1 to TRBJ1-1; D perhaps matches TRBD1 (5 bases). Trimming pared 0 bases from V and 3 bases from J, leaving 12 bases between. Germline lookup yields CDR1 SGHRS and CDR2 YFSETQ. This CDR3 comprises 15 residues. The DNA for the CDR3 is TGCGCCAGCAGCTTGGATGGGGCCCCCGACACTGAAGCTTTCTTT. This translates into CASSLDGAPDTEAFF.

V usage is TRBV7-6 and J usage is TRBJ2-3; 7 bases fit TRBD1. The CDR3 extends over 14 amino acids. CDR1 and CDR2 (germline): SGHVS, FNYEAQ. Trimming removed 3 bases from V and 2 bases from J; junction bases left unmatched: 2. CDR3 region: CASSLGQYTDTQYF. CDR3 nucleotide sequence: TGTGCCAGCAGCTTGGGACAGTACACAGATACGCAGTATTTT.

This clone was detected once. V is TRBV11-3 and J is TRBJ2-2; D is perhaps TRBD2 (5 bases). V was shortened by 3 bases and J by 0 bases, with 8 bases between the two germline ends. In germline, CDR1 is SGHNT, CDR2 YENEEA. The CDR3 totals 15 residues. CDR3 residues: CASSFSGSNTGELFF. Written as DNA, the CDR3 is TGTGCCAGCAGCTTTTCGGGATCGAACACCGGGGAGCTGTTTTTT.

The chain joins TRBV6-4 to TRBJ2-1; 7 bases agree with TRBD2. The length of the CDR3 is 11 residues. The V segment lost 6 bases and the J segment 9 bases; nucleotides outside the gene matches: 2. CDR1 and CDR2 from the germline V gene are MRHNA and SNTAGT. CDR3 loop: CASSSGGEQFF. In DNA, the CDR3 is TGTGCCAGCAGCTCGGGGGGTGAGCAGTTCTTC.

In its sample, this clone was seen a few times. This chain links TRBV7-9 with TRBJ2-1, with D possibly being TRBD2 (6 bases). The CDR3 contains 14 residues. Looked up from germline, CDR1 is SEHNR and CDR2 is FQNEAQ (reference sequence). The V and J ends lost 8 bases and 5 bases respectively, with 16 bases between them. As DNA, the CDR3 is TGTGCCAGCGTGTCGGTAGCGGCTGACAATGAGCAGTTCTTC. As protein: CASVSVAADNEQFF.

This clone was counted a single time. CDR3: CASGFPGTGVYGYTF. As DNA, the CDR3 is TGTGCTAGTGGTTTCCCCGGGACAGGGGTCTATGGCTACACCTTC. V and J are TRBV12-5 and TRBJ1-2, with TRBD1 matching over 10 bases. J gave up 4 bases and V 3 bases, and 5 bases lay outside the gene matches. Germline CDR1 and CDR2: LGHNT and FRNRAP. The CDR3 is 15 residues long.

The chain recombines TRBV7-9 with TRBJ1-5; D remains ambiguous. The CDR3 contains 15 residues. Germline V gives CDR1 SEHNR, CDR2 FQNEAQ (reference sequence). V shed 4 bases and J shed 0 bases, with 10 bases lying between them. As DNA, the CDR3 is TGTGCCAGCAGCTCCTCCTTTCTTAGCAATCAGCCCCAGCATTTT. This translates into CASSSSFLSNQPQHF.

The chain couples TRBV2 to TRBJ2-2; no definite D call. This CDR3 has 13 amino acids. Germline CDR1 and CDR2: SNHLY and FYNNEI. Trimming removed 5 bases at V and 1 base at J, with 5 bases between. The CDR3, as DNA: TGTGCCAGCAGTATACAGAACACCGGGGAGCTGTTTTTT. Protein product: CASSIQNTGELFF.

The chain uses TRBV7-9 and TRBJ2-1, with D unresolved. Trimming removed 1 base from V and 3 bases from J, with 10 bases in between. This CDR3 has 15 amino acids. Germline V gene sequence: CDR1 SEHNR, CDR2 FQNEAQ (reference sequence). CDR3 in DNA: TGTGCCAGCAGCTTAGGCGAGGCTCGCTACAATGAGCAGTTCTTC. Amino acids: CASSLGEARYNEQFF.

The chain is built from TRBV5-6 and TRBJ2-1, with TRBD1 matching 7 bases. This CDR3 has 14 amino acids. V lost 0 bases and J lost 7; bases outside the gene matches: 4. From germline, CDR1 is SGHDT and CDR2 YYEEEE. The CDR3 sequence: CASSLVGQKNEQFF. CDR3 in DNA: TGTGCCAGCAGCTTGGTGGGACAGAAAAATGAGCAGTTCTTC.

The rearrangement links TRBV24-1 to TRBJ2-5, with 7 bases identical to TRBD1. Unmatched junction bases numbered 8, after V lost 3 bases and J lost 5 bases. The CDR3 spans 15 residues. From germline, CDR1 is KGHDR and CDR2 SFDVKD. The CDR3 protein is CATSDPRQGRETQYF. CDR3 coding DNA: TGTGCCACCAGTGATCCCAGACAGGGCCGGGAGACCCAGTACTTC.

This clone showed up just a few times. CDR3 in amino acids: CASSLTLAELSYEQYF. DNA of the CDR3: TGCGCCAGCAGCTTGACACTAGCGGAGCTATCATACGAGCAGTACTTC. V gene TRBV5-1 combines with J gene TRBJ2-7, with 8 bases lining up with TRBD2. Germline V gives CDR1 SGHRS, CDR2 YFSETQ. This CDR3 has 16 amino acids. With 1 base clipped from V and 4 bases from J, the junction kept 10 bases outside the gene matches.